This T cell receptor (beta chain) was captured in a study of T cell responses to AZD1222 COVID-19 vaccine. Overall study results and limits: The study sampled repertoires only after the peak T cell response. Receipt of two AZD1222 doses was followed by a rise in Spike-specific TCR breadth and depth.

Worth noting for this clone: The antigen is not known.

V lost 5 bases, J lost 0 bases, and 8 bases lay in between. The CDR3 spans 14 residues. Germline lookup yields CDR1 MNHNY and CDR2 SVGAGI (reference sequence). Generated by immunoSEQ multiplex PCR, the TCRdb table keeps only in-frame clones and is missing some. This sample carries about 120,000 clones, 87% of them seen once, and the ten largest clones take about 1.2%. V is TRBV6-6 and J is TRBJ1-5; D unresolved. This receptor was obtained from an adult in good health. The material sequenced was peripheral blood, taken on day 0 of AZD1222 vaccination. The CDR3 DNA follows: TGTGCCAGCAGTCGGACGAATAGCAATCAGCCCCAGCATTTT. Translation: CASSRTNSNQPQHF.